Below, one T cell receptor (beta chain) is given with its context. Generated by immunoSEQ multiplex PCR, the TCRdb table keeps only in-frame clones and is missing some. Of tens of thousands of clones listed, around 90% were seen once; the top ten hold roughly 2.3%. Germline CDR1 is SGHTA and CDR2 is FQGNSA. The CDR3 runs to 15 residues. Trimming took 5 bases from V and 2 from J; bases not matched to a gene: 7. This sample was taken from a study of T cell responses to AZD1222 COVID-19 vaccine. The J gene is TRBJ1-1, the V gene TRBV7-2; 8 bases are shared with TRBD1. This specimen was peripheral blood, taken on day 0 of AZD1222 vaccination. The clonotype originates from an adult in good health. The DNA for the CDR3 is TGTGCCAGCAGCCCCCGAGACAGGGGAAACACTGAAGCTTTCTTT. This sequence encodes CASSPRDRGNTEAFF. The full variable domain, in which reference TRBV7-2 and TRBJ1-1 provide the parts outside the CDR3, is GAGVSQSPSNKVTEKGKDVELRCDPISGHTALYWYRQSLGQGLEFLIYFQGNSAPDKSGLPSDRFSAERTGGSVSTLTIQRTQQEDSAVYLCASSPRDRGNTEAFFGQGTRLTVV.